The sequence of this TCR beta chain was determined in a study of blood T cell repertoires in COVID-19. Sequencing used immunoSEQ multiplex PCR; TCRdb keeps in-frame clones, though not all of them. In the table there are over 70,000 clones, roughly 72% of which are singletons. V trimming: 3 bases; J trimming: 6 bases; junction bases outside the gene matches: 1. CDR3 length: 14 residues. Germline CDR1 reads MNHEY; CDR2 reads SMNVEV (reference sequence). The V call is TRBV27, the J call TRBJ1-6, with 8 bases identical to TRBD1. This receptor was identified in an older man with acute or convalescent COVID-19. Specimen: peripheral blood. CDR3 nucleotide sequence: TGTGCCAGCAGTTTCGACAGGGGTAATTCACCCCTCCACTTT. Its protein product is CASSFDRGNSPLHF.